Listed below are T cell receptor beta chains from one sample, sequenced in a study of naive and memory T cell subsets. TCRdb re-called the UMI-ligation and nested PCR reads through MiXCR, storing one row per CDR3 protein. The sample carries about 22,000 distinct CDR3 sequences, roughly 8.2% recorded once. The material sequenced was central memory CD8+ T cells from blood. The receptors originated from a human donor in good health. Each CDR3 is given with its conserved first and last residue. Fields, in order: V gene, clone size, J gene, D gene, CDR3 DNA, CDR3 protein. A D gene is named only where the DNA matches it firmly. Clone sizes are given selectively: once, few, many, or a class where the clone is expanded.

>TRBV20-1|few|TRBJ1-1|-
TGCAGTGCTGACAGAGGAAGTAACACTGAAGCTTTCTTT
CSADRGSNTEAFF
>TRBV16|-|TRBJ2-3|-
TGTGCCAGCAGCCAATCGATTTCCAGACCAGACACAGATACGCAGTATTTT
CASSQSISRPDTDTQYF
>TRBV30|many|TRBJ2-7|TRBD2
TGTGCCTGGAACAGCGGGAGAGACGAGCAGTACTTC
CAWNSGRDEQYF
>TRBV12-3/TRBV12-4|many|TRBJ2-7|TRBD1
TGTGCCAGCAGTTCCCCGACAGGGAACTACGAGCAGTACTTC
CASSSPTGNYEQYF
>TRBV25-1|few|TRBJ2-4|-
TGTGCCAGCAGTGAGAGGTCCACCGGGGACATTCAGTACTTC
CASSERSTGDIQYF
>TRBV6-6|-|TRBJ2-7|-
TGTGCCAGCAGTTACGAGGAGGGCTCCTACGAGCAGTACTTC
CASSYEEGSYEQYF
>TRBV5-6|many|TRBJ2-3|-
TGTGCCAGCAGCTCTGGCGAAACAGATACGCAGTATTTT
CASSSGETDTQYF
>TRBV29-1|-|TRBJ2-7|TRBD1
TGCAGCGTGACAGGGAGCACCTACGAGCAGTACTTC
CSVTGSTYEQYF
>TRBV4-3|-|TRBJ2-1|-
TGCGCCAGCAGCCCAATTCGACTAGTAAATGAGCAGTTCTTC
CASSPIRLVNEQFF
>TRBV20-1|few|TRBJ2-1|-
TGCAGTGCTACTAAAATCGACACCGGGACGGAGATCTACAATGAGCAGTTCTTC
CSATKIDTGTEIYNEQFF
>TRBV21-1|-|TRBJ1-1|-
TGTGCCAGCAGCACCGACAGACTTAACACTGAAGCTTTCTTT
CASSTDRLNTEAFF
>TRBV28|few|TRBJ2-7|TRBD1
TGTGCCAGCAGCCCAACGCCCGTTTCCTGGGACAGCGTGGCCTACGAGCAGTACTTC
CASSPTPVSWDSVAYEQYF
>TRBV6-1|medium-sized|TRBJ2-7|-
TGTGCCAGCACTCCACTAGGGGCAGATCCCTACGAGCAGTACTTC
CASTPLGADPYEQYF
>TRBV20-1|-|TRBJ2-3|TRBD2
TGCAGTGCCAGGGCCGGGACTAGCGGCTACACAGATACGCAGTATTTT
CSARAGTSGYTDTQYF
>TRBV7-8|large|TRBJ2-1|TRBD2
TGTGCCAGCAGCTTAGGAGCGGGAATATACAATGAGCAGTTCTTC
CASSLGAGIYNEQFF
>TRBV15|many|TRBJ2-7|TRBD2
TGTGCCACCAGCACGAGAGGACTAGCGGACCACTCCTACGAGCAGTACTTC
CATSTRGLADHSYEQYF
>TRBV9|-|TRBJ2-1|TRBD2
TGCGCCAGCAGTGAGCTAGCGGGAAGCGATGAGCAGTTCTTC
CASSELAGSDEQFF
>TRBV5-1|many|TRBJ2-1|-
TGCGCCAGCAGGGCAACGGGGGTCTACAATGAGCAGTTCTTC
CASRATGVYNEQFF
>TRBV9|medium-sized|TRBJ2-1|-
TGTGCCAGCAGCGTAGGACAATTCTTCTATGAGCAGTTCTTC
CASSVGQFFYEQFF
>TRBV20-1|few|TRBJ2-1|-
TGCAGTGCTAGCCTTGGGACTGATTACAATGAGCAGTTCTTC
CSASLGTDYNEQFF
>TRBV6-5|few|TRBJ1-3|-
TGTGCCAGCAGCCCTAGTGGACCTGGAAACACCATATATTTT
CASSPSGPGNTIYF
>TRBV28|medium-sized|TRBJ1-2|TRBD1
TGTGCCAGCAGTTTAGGGACAGGGGCTTACTATGGCTACACCTTC
CASSLGTGAYYGYTF
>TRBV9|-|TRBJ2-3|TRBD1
TGTGCCAGCAGCCTTACAGGGGACGACACAGATACGCAGTATTTT
CASSLTGDDTDTQYF
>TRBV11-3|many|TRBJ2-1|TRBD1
TGTGCCAGCAGCCCAACCCGACAGGGGGCGCCCGGCAATGAGCAGTTCTTC
CASSPTRQGAPGNEQFF
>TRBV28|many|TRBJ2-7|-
TGTGCCAGCCGACAGGTGAACTCCTACGAGCAGTACTTC
CASRQVNSYEQYF
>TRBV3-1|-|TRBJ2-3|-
TGTGCCAGCAGCCAAGTGGGTCAGTCCGTTTACGATACGCAGTATTTT
CASSQVGQSVYDTQYF
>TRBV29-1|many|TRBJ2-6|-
TGCAGCGTTGTGGCGACAGTACCTCCTGGGGCCAACGTCCTGACTTTC
CSVVATVPPGANVLTF
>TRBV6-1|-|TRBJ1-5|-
TGTGCCAGCATTGAAAACAGGGATTATCAGCCCCAGCATTTT
CASIENRDYQPQHF
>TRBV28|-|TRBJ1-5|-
TGTGCCAGCAGTTTATCAGGGAGTAATCAGCCCCAGCATTTT
CASSLSGSNQPQHF
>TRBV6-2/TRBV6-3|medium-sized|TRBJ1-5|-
TGTGCCAGCAGCGAGGACCACCCCGAGGGCAATCAGCCCCAGCATTTT
CASSEDHPEGNQPQHF
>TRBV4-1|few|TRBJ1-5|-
TGCGCCAGCAGCCAAGAATTGGGTGGCAATCAGCCCCAGCATTTT
CASSQELGGNQPQHF
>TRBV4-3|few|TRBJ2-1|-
TGCGCCAGCAGCCCCCTCCGGGAGTCCTACAATGAGCAGTTCTTC
CASSPLRESYNEQFF
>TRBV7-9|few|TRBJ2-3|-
TGTGCCAGCAGCATCGGAAGGGGGACCACAGATACGCAGTATTTT
CASSIGRGTTDTQYF
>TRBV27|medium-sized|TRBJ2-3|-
TGTGCCAGCAGTTTGGGAGATACGCAGTATTTT
CASSLGDTQYF
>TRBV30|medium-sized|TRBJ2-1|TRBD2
TGTGCCTGGAGTGTAGCGGGAGGGTTGAATGAGCAGTTCTTC
CAWSVAGGLNEQFF
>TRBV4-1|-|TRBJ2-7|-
TGCGCCAGCAGCCAAGACCCGGGGCCGCACTACGAGCAGTACTTC
CASSQDPGPHYEQYF
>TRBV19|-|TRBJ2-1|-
TGTGCCAGTACCCCCGCAGGGAACAATGAGCAGTTCTTC
CASTPAGNNEQFF
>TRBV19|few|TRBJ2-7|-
TGTGCCAGTAAGACGGGCTCAGGATCTTCGAACGAGCAGTACTTC
CASKTGSGSSNEQYF
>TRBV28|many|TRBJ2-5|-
TGTGCCAGCAGATACACAGGGTCGCAAGAGACCCAGTACTTC
CASRYTGSQETQYF
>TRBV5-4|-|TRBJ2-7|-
TGTGCCAGCACCCCAGACGAGACCTACGAGCAGTACTTC
CASTPDETYEQYF
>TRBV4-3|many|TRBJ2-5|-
TGCGCCAGCAGCCAATCGTCGGCACCACAAGAGACCCAGTACTTC
CASSQSSAPQETQYF
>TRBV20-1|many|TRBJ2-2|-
TGCAGTGCCTGGGACTTCTCCGGGGAGCTGTTTTTT
CSAWDFSGELFF
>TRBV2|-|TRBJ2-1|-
TGTGCCAGCAACTTAGGGGGGGACTCCGAGCAGTTCTTC
CASNLGGDSEQFF
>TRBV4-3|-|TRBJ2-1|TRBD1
TGCGCCAGCAGCCCCGGGACAGCGGCCTACAATGAGCAGTTCTTC
CASSPGTAAYNEQFF
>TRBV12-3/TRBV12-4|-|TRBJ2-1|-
TGTGCCAGCAGCCCCGGGAATATCGATGAGCAGTTCTTC
CASSPGNIDEQFF
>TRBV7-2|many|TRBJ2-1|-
TGTGCCAGCAGCCGGGGCAGCTATGAGCAGTTCTTC
CASSRGSYEQFF